This is a list of T cell receptor beta chains from one sample in a study of B cell selection in AIRE deficiency. Profiled with immunoSEQ multiplex PCR; TCRdb holds only in-frame clones, not every one. The sample lists about 21,000 clones, around 97% occurring once. Specimen: conventional CD4+ T cells sorted from PBMCs. The receptors here all came from a human donor with AIRE deficiency. Each CDR3 is given without its conserved first and last residue. Each record gives: J gene, V gene, D gene, CDR3 protein. D genes are given only for firm matches.

j_gene: TRBJ1-5; v_gene: TRBV5-4; d_gene: NA; CDR3aa: ASSQGGLNQPQH
j_gene: TRBJ2-7; v_gene: TRBV5-6; d_gene: NA; CDR3aa: ASSRDFNYEQY
j_gene: TRBJ2-2; v_gene: TRBV28; d_gene: NA; CDR3aa: ASRPTGMNTGELF
j_gene: TRBJ1-2; v_gene: TRBV30; d_gene: TRBD1; CDR3aa: AWSIGTGANYGYT
j_gene: TRBJ2-5; v_gene: TRBV7-8; d_gene: TRBD2; CDR3aa: ASSVAGAVKTQY
j_gene: TRBJ2-7; v_gene: TRBV10-2; d_gene: TRBD2; CDR3aa: ASTLAGGGSYEQY
j_gene: TRBJ2-5; v_gene: TRBV11-3; d_gene: NA; CDR3aa: ASSLDQETQY
j_gene: TRBJ2-7; v_gene: TRBV29-1; d_gene: NA; CDR3aa: SVAGPPDYEQY
j_gene: TRBJ1-1; v_gene: TRBV19; d_gene: NA; CDR3aa: ASSTHLNTEAF
j_gene: TRBJ2-5; v_gene: TRBV19; d_gene: NA; CDR3aa: ASSIGGETQY
j_gene: TRBJ2-1; v_gene: TRBV9; d_gene: TRBD2; CDR3aa: ASSVTGGSYNEQF
j_gene: TRBJ2-7; v_gene: TRBV14; d_gene: NA; CDR3aa: ASSPRTLGEQY
j_gene: TRBJ2-3; v_gene: TRBV28; d_gene: NA; CDR3aa: ASSLPSAVARPDTQY
j_gene: TRBJ2-5; v_gene: TRBV5-4; d_gene: NA; CDR3aa: ASSLDRPETQY
j_gene: TRBJ2-5; v_gene: TRBV5-4; d_gene: NA; CDR3aa: ASSLVTTGLQETQY
j_gene: TRBJ2-7; v_gene: TRBV5-1; d_gene: TRBD2; CDR3aa: ASSLRGGDPQY
j_gene: TRBJ2-3; v_gene: TRBV4-3; d_gene: NA; CDR3aa: ASSPARFSTDTQY
j_gene: TRBJ2-2; v_gene: TRBV19; d_gene: TRBD1; CDR3aa: ASSMRTGITGELF
j_gene: TRBJ2-7; v_gene: TRBV7-2; d_gene: NA; CDR3aa: ASSLVGASYEQY
j_gene: TRBJ1-6; v_gene: TRBV6-1; d_gene: NA; CDR3aa: ASSEEAAYNSPLH
j_gene: TRBJ2-1; v_gene: TRBV6-4; d_gene: NA; CDR3aa: ASSDSGRGNEQF
j_gene: TRBJ1-1; v_gene: TRBV16; d_gene: TRBD1; CDR3aa: ASSQSQGQLMNTEAF
j_gene: TRBJ2-7; v_gene: TRBV7-3; d_gene: NA; CDR3aa: ASSLNPAGYEQY
j_gene: TRBJ2-3; v_gene: TRBV19; d_gene: NA; CDR3aa: ASTGGWSDTQY
j_gene: TRBJ1-2; v_gene: TRBV30; d_gene: NA; CDR3aa: AWSGRAGYGYT
j_gene: TRBJ2-5; v_gene: TRBV5-1; d_gene: NA; CDR3aa: ASSGGEETQY
j_gene: TRBJ2-7; v_gene: TRBV4-1; d_gene: TRBD2; CDR3aa: ASSPLAGFYEQY
j_gene: TRBJ2-5; v_gene: TRBV5-1; d_gene: NA; CDR3aa: ASSLTQETQY
j_gene: TRBJ2-2; v_gene: TRBV5-1; d_gene: TRBD2; CDR3aa: ASSGAGGPGELF